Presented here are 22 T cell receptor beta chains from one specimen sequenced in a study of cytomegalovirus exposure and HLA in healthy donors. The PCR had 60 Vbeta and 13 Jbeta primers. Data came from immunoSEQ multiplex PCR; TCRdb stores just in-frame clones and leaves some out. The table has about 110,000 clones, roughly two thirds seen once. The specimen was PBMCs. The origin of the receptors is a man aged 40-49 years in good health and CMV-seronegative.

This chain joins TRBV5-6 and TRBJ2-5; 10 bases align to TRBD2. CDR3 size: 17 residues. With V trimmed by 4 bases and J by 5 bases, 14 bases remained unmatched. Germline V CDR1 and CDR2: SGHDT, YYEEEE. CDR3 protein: CASSPEVAGGLRETQYF. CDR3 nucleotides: TGTGCCAGCAGCCCTGAGGTAGCGGGGGGCCTGCGGGAGACCCAGTACTTC.

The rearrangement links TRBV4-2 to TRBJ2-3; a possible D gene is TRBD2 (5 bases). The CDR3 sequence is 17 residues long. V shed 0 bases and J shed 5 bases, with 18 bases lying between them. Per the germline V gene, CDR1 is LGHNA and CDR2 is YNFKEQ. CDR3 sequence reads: CASSQDELRAIQDTQYF. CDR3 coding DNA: TGTGCCAGCAGCCAAGATGAATTGAGGGCTATCCAAGATACGCAGTATTTT.

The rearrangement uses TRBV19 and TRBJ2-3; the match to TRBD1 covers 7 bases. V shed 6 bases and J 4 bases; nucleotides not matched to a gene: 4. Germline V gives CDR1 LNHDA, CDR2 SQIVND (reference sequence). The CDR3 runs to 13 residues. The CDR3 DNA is TGTGCCAGTAGCACGCAGGGGGCAGATACGCAGTATTTT. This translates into CASSTQGADTQYF.

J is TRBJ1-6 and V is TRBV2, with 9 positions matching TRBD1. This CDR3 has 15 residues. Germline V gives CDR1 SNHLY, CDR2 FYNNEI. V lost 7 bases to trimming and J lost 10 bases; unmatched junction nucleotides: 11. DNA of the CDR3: TGTGCCAGCAACGCCGGGACAGGGAGGGGGTCACCCCTCCACTTT. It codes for CASNAGTGRGSPLHF.

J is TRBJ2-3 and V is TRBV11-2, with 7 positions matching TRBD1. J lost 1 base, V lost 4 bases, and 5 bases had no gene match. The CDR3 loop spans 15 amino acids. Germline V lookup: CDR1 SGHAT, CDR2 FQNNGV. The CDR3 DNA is TGTGCCAGCAGCTCCAGGACAGGTCGCACAGATACGCAGTATTTT. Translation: CASSSRTGRTDTQYF.

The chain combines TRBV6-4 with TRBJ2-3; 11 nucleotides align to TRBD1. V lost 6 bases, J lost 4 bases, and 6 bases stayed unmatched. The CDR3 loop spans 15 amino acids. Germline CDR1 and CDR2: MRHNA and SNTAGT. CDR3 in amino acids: CASSNGQGASDTQYF. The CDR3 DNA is TGTGCCAGCAGCAATGGACAGGGGGCCTCAGATACGCAGTATTTT.

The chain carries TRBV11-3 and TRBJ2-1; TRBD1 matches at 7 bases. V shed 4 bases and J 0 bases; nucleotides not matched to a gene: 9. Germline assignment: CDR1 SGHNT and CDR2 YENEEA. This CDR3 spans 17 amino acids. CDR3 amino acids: CASSSPTGASSYNEQFF. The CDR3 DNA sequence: TGTGCCAGCAGCTCTCCCACAGGGGCCAGCTCCTACAATGAGCAGTTCTTC.

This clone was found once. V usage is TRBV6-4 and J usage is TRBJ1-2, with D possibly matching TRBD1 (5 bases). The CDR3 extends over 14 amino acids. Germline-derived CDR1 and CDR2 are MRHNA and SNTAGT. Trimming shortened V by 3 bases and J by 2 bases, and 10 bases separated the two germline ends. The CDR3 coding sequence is TGTGCCAGCAGTGAAGGTCCAGGGAACTATGGCTACACCTTC. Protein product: CASSEGPGNYGYTF.

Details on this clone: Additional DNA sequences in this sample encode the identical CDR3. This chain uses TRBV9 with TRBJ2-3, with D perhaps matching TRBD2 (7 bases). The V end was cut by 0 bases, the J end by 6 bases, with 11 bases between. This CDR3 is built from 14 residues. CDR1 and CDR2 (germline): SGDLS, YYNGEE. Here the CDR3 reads CASSVGGGADTQYF. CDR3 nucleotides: TGTGCCAGCAGCGTAGGTGGGGGGGCGGATACGCAGTATTTT. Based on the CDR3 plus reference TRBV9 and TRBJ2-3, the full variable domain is DSGVTQTPKHLITATGQRVTLRCSPRSGDLSVYWYQQSLDQGLQFLIQYYNGEERAKGNILERFSAQQFPDLHSELNLSSLELGDSALYFCASSVGGGADTQYFGPGTRLTVL.

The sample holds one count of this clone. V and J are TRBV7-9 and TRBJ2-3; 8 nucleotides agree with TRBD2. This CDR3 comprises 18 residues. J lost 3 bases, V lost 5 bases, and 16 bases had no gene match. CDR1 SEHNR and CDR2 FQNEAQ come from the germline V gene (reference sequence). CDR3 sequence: CASSPSPLGRGRTDTQYF. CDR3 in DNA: TGTGCCAGCAGCCCGTCCCCCCTCGGGAGGGGGAGGACAGATACGCAGTATTTT.

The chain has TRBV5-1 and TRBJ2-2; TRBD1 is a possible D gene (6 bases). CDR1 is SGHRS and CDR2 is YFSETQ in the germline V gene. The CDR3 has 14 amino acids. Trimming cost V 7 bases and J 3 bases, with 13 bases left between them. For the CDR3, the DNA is TGCGCCAGCGTGGGGGCTGAGGACACCGGGGAGCTGTTTTTT. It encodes CASVGAEDTGELFF. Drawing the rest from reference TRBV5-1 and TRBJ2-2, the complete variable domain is KAGVTQTPRYLIKTRGQQVTLSCSPISGHRSVSWYQQTPGQGLQFLFEYFSETQRNKGNFPGRFSGRQFSNSRSEMNVSTLELGDSALYLCASVGAEDTGELFFGEGSRLTVL.

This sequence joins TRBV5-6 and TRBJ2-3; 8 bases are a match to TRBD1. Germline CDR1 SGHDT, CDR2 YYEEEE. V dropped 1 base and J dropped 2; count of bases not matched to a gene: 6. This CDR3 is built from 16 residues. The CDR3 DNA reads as TGTGCCAGCAGCTTGCCGGGACAGGAGATCACAGATACGCAGTATTTT. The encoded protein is CASSLPGQEITDTQYF. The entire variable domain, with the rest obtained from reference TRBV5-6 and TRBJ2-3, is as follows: DAGVTQSPTHLIKTRGQQVTLRCSPKSGHDTVSWYQQALGQGPQFIFQYYEEEERQRGNFPDRFSGHQFPNYSSELNVNALLLGDSALYLCASSLPGQEITDTQYFGPGTRLTVL.

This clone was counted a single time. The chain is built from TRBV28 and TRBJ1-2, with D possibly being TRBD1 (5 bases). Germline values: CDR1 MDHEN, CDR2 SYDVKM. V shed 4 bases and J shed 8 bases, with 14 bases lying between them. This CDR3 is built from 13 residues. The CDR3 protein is CASSSSPRGGYTF. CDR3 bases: TGTGCCAGCAGTTCCTCACCCCGGGGGGGCTACACCTTC.

The CDR3 region is CASSIRGGADNQPQHF. CDR3 nucleotide sequence: TGTGCCAGTAGTATAAGGGGGGGCGCAGACAATCAGCCCCAGCATTTT. The rearrangement uses TRBV19 and TRBJ1-5, with D possibly TRBD1 on 6 matching bases. From germline, CDR1 is LNHDA and CDR2 SQIVND (reference sequence). CDR3 length: 16 residues. V was trimmed by 2 bases and J by 3 bases, leaving 14 bases between them. The whole variable domain, filled in from reference TRBV19 and TRBJ1-5, reads DGGITQSPKYLFRKEGQNVTLSCEQNLNHDAMYWYRQDPGQGLRLIYYSQIVNDFQKGDIAEGYSVSREKKESFPLTVTSAQKNPTAFYLCASSIRGGADNQPQHFGDGTRLSIL.

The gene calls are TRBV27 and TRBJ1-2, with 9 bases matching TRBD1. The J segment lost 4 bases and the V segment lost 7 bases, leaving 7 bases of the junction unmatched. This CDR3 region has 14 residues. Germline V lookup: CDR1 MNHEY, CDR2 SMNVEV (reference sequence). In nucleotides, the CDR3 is TGTGCCAGCACAAACGGACAGGGGAGCTATGGCTACACCTTC. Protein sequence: CASTNGQGSYGYTF.

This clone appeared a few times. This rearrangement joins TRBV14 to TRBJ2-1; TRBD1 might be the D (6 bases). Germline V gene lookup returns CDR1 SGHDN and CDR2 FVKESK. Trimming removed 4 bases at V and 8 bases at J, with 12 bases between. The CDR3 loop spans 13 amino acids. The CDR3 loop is CASSRGGVYEQFF. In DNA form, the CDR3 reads TGTGCCAGCAGCCGAGGGGGTGTGTATGAGCAGTTCTTC.

The chain's CDR3 is CASSQGPEPMNTEAFF. CDR3 DNA sequence: TGTGCCAGCAGCCAAGGGCCAGAACCCATGAACACTGAAGCTTTCTTT. The chain uses TRBV4-2 and TRBJ1-1, with D hard to call. The CDR3 is 16 amino acids. Per germline, CDR1 LGHNA and CDR2 YNFKEQ. Trimming removed 1 base at V and 0 bases at J, with 12 bases between.

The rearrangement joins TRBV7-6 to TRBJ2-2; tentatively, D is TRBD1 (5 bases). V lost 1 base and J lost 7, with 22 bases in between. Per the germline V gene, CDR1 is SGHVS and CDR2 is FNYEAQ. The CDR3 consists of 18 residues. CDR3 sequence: CASSLDGVPAGWGGELFF. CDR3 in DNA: TGTGCCAGCAGCTTAGATGGTGTTCCGGCAGGGTGGGGCGGGGAGCTGTTTTTT.

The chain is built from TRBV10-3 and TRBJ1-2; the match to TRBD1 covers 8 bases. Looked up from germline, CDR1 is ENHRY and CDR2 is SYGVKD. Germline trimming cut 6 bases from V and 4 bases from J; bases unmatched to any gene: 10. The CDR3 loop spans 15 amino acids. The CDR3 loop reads CAISGIGQGSYGYTF. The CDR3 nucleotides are TGTGCCATCAGCGGGATCGGACAGGGAAGCTATGGCTACACCTTC.

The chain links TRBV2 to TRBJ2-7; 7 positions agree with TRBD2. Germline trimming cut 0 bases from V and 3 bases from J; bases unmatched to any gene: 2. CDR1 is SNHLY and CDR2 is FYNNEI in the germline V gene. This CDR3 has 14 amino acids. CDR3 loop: CASSEAPSGYEQYF. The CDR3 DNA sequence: TGTGCCAGCAGTGAAGCGCCTAGCGGCTACGAGCAGTACTTC.

CDR3 in amino acids: CASSGDIQLGTQYF. CDR3 nucleotide sequence: TGCGCCAGCAGCGGGGACATCCAGCTGGGGACCCAGTACTTC. The V and J genes are TRBV5-1 and TRBJ2-5; D perhaps matches TRBD1 (6 bases). Germline CDR1 is SGHRS and CDR2 is YFSETQ. There are 14 residues in the CDR3. V lost 4 bases and J 7 bases, leaving 17 bases between the germline ends.

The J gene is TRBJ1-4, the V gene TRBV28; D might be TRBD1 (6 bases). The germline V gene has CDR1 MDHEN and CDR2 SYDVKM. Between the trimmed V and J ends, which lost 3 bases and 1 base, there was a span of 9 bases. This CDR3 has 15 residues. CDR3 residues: CASSFTGLTNEKLFF. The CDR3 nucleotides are TGTGCCAGCAGTTTCACAGGGCTAACTAATGAAAAACTGTTTTTT.